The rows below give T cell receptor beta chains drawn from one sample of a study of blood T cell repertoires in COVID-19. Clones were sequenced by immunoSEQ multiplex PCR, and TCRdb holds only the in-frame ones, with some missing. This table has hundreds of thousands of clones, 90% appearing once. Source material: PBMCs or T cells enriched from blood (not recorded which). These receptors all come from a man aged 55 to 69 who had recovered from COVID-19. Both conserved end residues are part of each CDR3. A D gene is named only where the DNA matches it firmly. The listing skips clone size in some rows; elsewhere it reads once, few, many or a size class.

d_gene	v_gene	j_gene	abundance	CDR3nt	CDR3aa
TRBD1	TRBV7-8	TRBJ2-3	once	TGTGCCAGCAGCACTCCGGGACAGGAGAAAGGCACAGATACGCAGTATTTT	CASSTPGQEKGTDTQYF
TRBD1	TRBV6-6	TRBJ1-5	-	TGTGCCAGCAGACCGGAGACAGGGAGTCGCAATCAGCCCCAGCATTTT	CASRPETGSRNQPQHF
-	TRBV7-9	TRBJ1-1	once	TGTGCCAGCAGCTTCCTCTCATTCGCGGGGGTAGAAGCTTTCTTT	CASSFLSFAGVEAFF
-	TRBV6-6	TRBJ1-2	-	TGTGCCAGCAGTTACTACGCAGGCCCTAACTATGGCTACACCTTC	CASSYYAGPNYGYTF
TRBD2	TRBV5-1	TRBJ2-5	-	TGCGCCAGCAGCTTGACTAGCGGGGACCAAGAGACCCAGTACTTC	CASSLTSGDQETQYF
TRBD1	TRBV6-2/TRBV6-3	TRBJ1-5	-	TGTGCCAGCAGTTACCCCTTGAGGGGGCGGAATCAGCCCCAGCATTTT	CASSYPLRGRNQPQHF
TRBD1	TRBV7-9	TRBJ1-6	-	TGTGCCACCACAGGACAGGGCTCGAATAATTCACCCCTCCACTTT	CATTGQGSNNSPLHF
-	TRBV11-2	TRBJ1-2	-	TGTGCCAGCAGCTTATTTGGGGGGAGTATGGCGGCTAACTATGGCTACACCTTC	CASSLFGGSMAANYGYTF
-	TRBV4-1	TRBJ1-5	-	TGCGCCAGCAGCCAAGGGAGGGAACCTGGGCAGCCCCAGCATTTT	CASSQGREPGQPQHF
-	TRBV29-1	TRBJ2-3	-	TGCAGCGTTGACGAGGGAGGTACGACAGATACGCAGTATTTT	CSVDEGGTTDTQYF
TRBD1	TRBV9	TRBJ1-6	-	TGTGCCAGCAGCTACAGGGGGTTAAATTCACCCCTCCACTTT	CASSYRGLNSPLHF
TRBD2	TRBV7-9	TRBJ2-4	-	TGTGCCAGCAGCGCCTCCACCCGTAGCGGGGTAGCCAAAAACATTCAGTACTTC	CASSASTRSGVAKNIQYF
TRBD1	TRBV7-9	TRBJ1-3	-	TGTGCCAGCAGACGCCGGGACAGCGGAAACACCATATATTTT	CASRRRDSGNTIYF
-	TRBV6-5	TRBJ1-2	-	TGTGCCAGCAGGTCGGAGGGGAAGTATGGCTACACCTTC	CASRSEGKYGYTF
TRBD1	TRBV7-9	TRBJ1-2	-	TGTGCCAGCAGCCCTAGGGACAGTTTTAATGGCTACACCTTC	CASSPRDSFNGYTF
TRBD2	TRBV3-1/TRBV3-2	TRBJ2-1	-	TGTGCCAGCAGCCCACTGACTAGCGGGGGGGTTAGGTATGAGCAGTTCTTC	CASSPLTSGGVRYEQFF
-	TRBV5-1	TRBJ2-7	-	TGCGCCAGCAGCTGGAAACCGGGACTTTTCGCCGAGCAGTACTTC	CASSWKPGLFAEQYF
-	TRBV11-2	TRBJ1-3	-	TGTGCCAGCAGCATCTCGGGCCTCGCGGGGGACACCATATATTTT	CASSISGLAGDTIYF
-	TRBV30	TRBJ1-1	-	TGTGCCTTGAGGCCCAGGCACACTGAAGCTTTCTTT	CALRPRHTEAFF
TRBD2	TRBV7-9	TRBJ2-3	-	TGTGCCAGCAGCTTCAGGCTAGCGGGGTCCACAGATACGCAGTATTTT	CASSFRLAGSTDTQYF
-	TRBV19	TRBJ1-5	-	TGTGCCAGTAGTATGGAGGCGAATCAGCCCCAGCATTTT	CASSMEANQPQHF
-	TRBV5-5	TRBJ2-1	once	TGTGCCAGCAGCTTCCCAGCAGGAAACAATGAGCAGTTCTTC	CASSFPAGNNEQFF
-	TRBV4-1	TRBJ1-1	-	TGCGCCAGCAGCCTGGCGGAACGCGAAGTCATGAACACTGAAGCTTTCTTT	CASSLAEREVMNTEAFF
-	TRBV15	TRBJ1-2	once	TGTGCCACCAGCAGAGATGAGTTCGACTACACCTTC	CATSRDEFDYTF
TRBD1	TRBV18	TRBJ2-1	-	TGTGCCAGCGCGGAAGGCAGGGGGCCCGCCTCACAGTTCTTC	CASAEGRGPASQFF
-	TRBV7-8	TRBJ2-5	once	TGTGCCAGCAGCTTAGAGCGGCCCTTCCGGGAGACCCAGTACTTC	CASSLERPFRETQYF
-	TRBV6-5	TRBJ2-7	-	TGTGCCAGCAGTTCGAGCGTCACGGGCGAGCAGTACTTC	CASSSSVTGEQYF
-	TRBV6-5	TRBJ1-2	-	TGTGCCAGCAGTACCAACAAGCGGGGCCCCTATGGCTACACCTTC	CASSTNKRGPYGYTF
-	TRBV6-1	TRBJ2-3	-	TGTGCCAGCAGGACACAAGCAGATACGCAGTATTTT	CASRTQADTQYF
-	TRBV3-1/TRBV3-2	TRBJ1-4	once	TGTGCCAGCAGCCAAGAAGGGGACATATACGTCGGTGAAAAACTGTTTTTT	CASSQEGDIYVGEKLFF
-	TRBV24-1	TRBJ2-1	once	TGTGCCACCAGTGATCGACTGAACAATGAGCAGTTCTTC	CATSDRLNNEQFF
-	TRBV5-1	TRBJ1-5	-	TGCGCCAGCAGCTTCACAGGGTCGAGCAATCAGCCCCAGCATTTT	CASSFTGSSNQPQHF
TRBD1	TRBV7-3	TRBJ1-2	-	TGTGCCAGCAGCTCTGGACAGGGTGGGCCCTATGGCTACACCTTC	CASSSGQGGPYGYTF
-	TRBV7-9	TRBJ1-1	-	TGTGCCAGCAGCTCCGCAGGTAACAGGTTGAACACTGAAGCTTTCTTT	CASSSAGNRLNTEAFF
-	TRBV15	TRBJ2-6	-	TGTGCCACCAGCAGAGAACCCGGGGCTGGGGCCAACGTCCTGACTTTC	CATSREPGAGANVLTF
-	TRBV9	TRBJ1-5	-	TGTGCCAGCAGCGTAGGCCAGGGCAATCAGCCCCAGCATTTT	CASSVGQGNQPQHF
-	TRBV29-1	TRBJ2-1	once	TGCAGCTCCTTTGGTCACGGCTACAATGAGCAGTTCTTC	CSSFGHGYNEQFF
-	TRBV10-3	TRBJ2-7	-	TGTGCCACCTCAGGGTTCTCCTACGAGCAGTACTTC	CATSGFSYEQYF
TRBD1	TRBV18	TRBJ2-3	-	TGTGCCAGCTCATTAGGACAGGGGGCCCTGGCAGATACGCAGTATTTT	CASSLGQGALADTQYF